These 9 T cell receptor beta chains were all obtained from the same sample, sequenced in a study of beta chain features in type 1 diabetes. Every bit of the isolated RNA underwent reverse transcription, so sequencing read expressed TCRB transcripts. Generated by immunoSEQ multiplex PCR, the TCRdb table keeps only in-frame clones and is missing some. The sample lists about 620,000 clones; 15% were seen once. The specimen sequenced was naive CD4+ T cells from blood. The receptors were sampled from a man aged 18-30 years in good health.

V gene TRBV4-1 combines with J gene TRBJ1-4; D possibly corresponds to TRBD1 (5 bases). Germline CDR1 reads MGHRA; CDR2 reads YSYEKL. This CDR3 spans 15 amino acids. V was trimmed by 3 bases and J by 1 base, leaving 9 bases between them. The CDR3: CASSQPQGTNEKLFF. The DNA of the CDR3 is TGCGCCAGCAGCCAGCCGCAGGGAACTAATGAAAAACTGTTTTTT.

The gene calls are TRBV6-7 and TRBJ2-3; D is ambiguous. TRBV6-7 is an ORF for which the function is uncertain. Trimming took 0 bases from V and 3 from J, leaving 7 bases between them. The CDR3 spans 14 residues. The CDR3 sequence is CASSYSRFTDTQYF. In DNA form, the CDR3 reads TGTGCCAGCAGTTACTCTAGGTTTACAGATACGCAGTATTTT.

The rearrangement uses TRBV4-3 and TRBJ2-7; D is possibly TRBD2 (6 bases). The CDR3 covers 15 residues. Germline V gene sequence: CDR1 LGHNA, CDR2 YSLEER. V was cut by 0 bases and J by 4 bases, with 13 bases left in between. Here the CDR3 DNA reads TGCGCCAGCAGCCAAGAGAGTCTAGCGTGGTACGAGCAGTACTTC. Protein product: CASSQESLAWYEQYF.

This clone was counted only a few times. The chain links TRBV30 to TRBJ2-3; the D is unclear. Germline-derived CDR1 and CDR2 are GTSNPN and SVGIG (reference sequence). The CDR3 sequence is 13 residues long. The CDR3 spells CAKGQADTDTQYF. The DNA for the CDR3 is TGTGCAAAAGGCCAGGCCGACACAGATACGCAGTATTTT.

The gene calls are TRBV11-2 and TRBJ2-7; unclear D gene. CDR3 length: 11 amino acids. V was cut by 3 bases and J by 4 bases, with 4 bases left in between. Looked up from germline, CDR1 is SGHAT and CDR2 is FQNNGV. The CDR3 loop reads CASSFRYEQYF. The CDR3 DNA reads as TGTGCCAGCAGCTTCAGATACGAGCAGTACTTC. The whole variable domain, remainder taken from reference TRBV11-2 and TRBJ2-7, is EAGVAQSPRYKIIEKRQSVAFWCNPISGHATLYWYQQILGQGPKLLIQFQNNGVVDDSQLPKDRFSAERLKGVDSTLKIQPAKLEDSAVYLCASSFRYEQYFGPGTRLTVT.

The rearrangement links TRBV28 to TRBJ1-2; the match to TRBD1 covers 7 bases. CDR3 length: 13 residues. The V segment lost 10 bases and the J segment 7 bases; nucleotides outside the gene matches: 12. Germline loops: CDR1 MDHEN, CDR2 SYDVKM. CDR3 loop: CAIPKQGSGGYTF. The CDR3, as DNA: TGTGCCATCCCAAAACAGGGGTCGGGTGGCTACACCTTC.

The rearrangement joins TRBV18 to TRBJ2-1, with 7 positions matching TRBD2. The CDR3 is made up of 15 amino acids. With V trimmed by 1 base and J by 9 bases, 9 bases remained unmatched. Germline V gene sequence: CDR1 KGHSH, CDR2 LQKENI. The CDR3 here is CASSPLREGRTEQFF. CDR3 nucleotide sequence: TGTGCCAGCTCACCACTCAGGGAGGGTCGGACTGAGCAGTTCTTC. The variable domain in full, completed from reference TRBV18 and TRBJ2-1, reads NAGVMQNPRHLVRRRGQEARLRCSPMKGHSHVYWYRQLPEEGLKFMVYLQKENIIDESGMPKERFSAEFPKEGPSILRIQQVVRGDSAAYFCASSPLREGRTEQFFGPGTRLTVL.

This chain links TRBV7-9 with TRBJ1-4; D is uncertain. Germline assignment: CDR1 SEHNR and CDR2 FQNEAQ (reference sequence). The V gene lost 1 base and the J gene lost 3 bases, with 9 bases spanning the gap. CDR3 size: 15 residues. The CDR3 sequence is CASSLEARANEKLFF. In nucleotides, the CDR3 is TGTGCCAGCAGCTTAGAAGCAAGGGCTAATGAAAAACTGTTTTTT.

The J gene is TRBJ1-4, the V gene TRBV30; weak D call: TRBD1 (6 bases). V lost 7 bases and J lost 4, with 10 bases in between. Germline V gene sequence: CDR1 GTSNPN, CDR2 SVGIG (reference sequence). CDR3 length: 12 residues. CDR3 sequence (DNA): TGTGCCTCCGGCAGGGGTAATGAAAAACTGTTTTTT. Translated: CASGRGNEKLFF.